The 29 T cell receptor beta chains below all came from one sample that was sequenced in a study of T cell changes during pregnancy in multiple sclerosis. TCRdb's copy holds only in-frame clones and misses some; the assay was immunoSEQ multiplex PCR. The sample has tens of thousands of clones, about 90% seen once; the top ten hold 1.1% to 1.5%. The sequencing used peripheral blood, collected in the second trimester of pregnancy. The receptors come from a female donor in good health, enrolled as a control in a pregnancy study.

V is TRBV28 and J is TRBJ1-2, with 8 bases fitting TRBD1. The ends lost 4 bases at V and 0 bases at J; junction bases unmatched: 16. This CDR3 is 19 amino acids long. Germline V gene data show CDR1 as MDHEN and CDR2 as SYDVKM. As DNA, the CDR3 is TGTGCCAGCAGTTATGAAATTTCTTTGACAGGGGCCGCTAACTATGGCTACACCTTC. Amino acids: CASSYEISLTGAANYGYTF.

V is TRBV4-3 and J is TRBJ2-6; D is possibly TRBD2 (6 bases). This CDR3 comprises 17 residues. Trimming stripped 4 bases from V and 0 bases from J, with 13 bases between. CDR1 is LGHNA, CDR2 YSLEER, per germline. CDR3 amino acids: CASSRTTHHSGANVLTF. The CDR3 DNA follows: TGCGCCAGCAGCCGGACTACCCACCACTCTGGGGCCAACGTCCTGACTTTC.

This clone was observed once. The chain joins TRBV19 to TRBJ1-2, with 7 bases identical to TRBD1. Germline V lookup: CDR1 LNHDA, CDR2 SQIVND (reference sequence). V lost 7 bases, J lost 4 bases, and 9 bases stayed unmatched. The CDR3 is 14 residues long. CDR3: CASKRPGQTYGYTF. The CDR3 DNA reads TGTGCCAGTAAGAGGCCGGGACAGACCTATGGCTACACCTTC.

The chain joins TRBV2 to TRBJ1-1; a possible D gene is TRBD1 (6 bases). With 0 bases removed from V and 4 bases from J, the gap between germline ends came to 18 bases. From germline, CDR1 is SNHLY and CDR2 FYNNEI. CDR3 length: 17 amino acids. CDR3 loop: CASSEAQNRVGATEAFF. The CDR3, as DNA: TGTGCCAGCAGTGAAGCCCAAAACAGGGTAGGGGCCACTGAAGCTTTCTTT. Full variable domain (outside the CDR3, taken from reference TRBV2 and TRBJ1-1): EPEVTQTPSHQVTQMGQEVILRCVPISNHLYFYWYRQILGQKVEFLVSFYNNEISEKSEIFDDQFSVERPDGSNFTLKIRSTKLEDSAMYFCASSEAQNRVGATEAFFGQGTRLTVV.

The V gene is TRBV9, the J gene TRBJ2-1; 7 bases are a match to TRBD1. CDR3 length: 15 residues. Germline CDR1 and CDR2: SGDLS and YYNGEE. Germline trimming cut 4 bases from V and 3 bases from J; bases unmatched to any gene: 7. The CDR3, as DNA: TGTGCCAGCAGCCCGTGGGGACAGCGCTACAATGAGCAGTTCTTC. Translating gives CASSPWGQRYNEQFF.

The chain links TRBV6-5 to TRBJ1-3; D is unresolved. V dropped 1 base and J dropped 1 base, with 8 bases sitting between them. The CDR3 runs 15 residues. Germline lookup yields CDR1 MNHEY and CDR2 SVGAGI. This chain's CDR3 is CASSYYKESGNTIYF. CDR3 DNA sequence: TGTGCCAGCAGTTACTATAAGGAGTCTGGAAACACCATATATTTT.

The chain has TRBV19 and TRBJ2-7, with TRBD2 identical over 9 bases. CDR1 is LNHDA, CDR2 SQIVND, per germline (reference sequence). V lost 4 bases and J lost 1; bases outside the gene matches: 11. The CDR3 is 17 residues long. This CDR3 reads CASSRRVGGRESYEQYF. As DNA, the CDR3 is TGTGCCAGTAGTAGGAGAGTCGGCGGGAGGGAATCCTACGAGCAGTACTTC.

The CDR3 is CSAPRQAGAFF. CDR3 nucleotide sequence: TGCAGTGCCCCTCGACAGGCAGGGGCTTTCTTT. The V gene is TRBV20-1, the J gene TRBJ1-1; D possibly corresponds to TRBD1 (6 bases). CDR1 is DFQATT and CDR2 is SNEGSKA in the germline V gene (reference sequence). This CDR3 is 11 amino acids long. V lost 6 bases and J 11 bases, leaving 16 bases between the germline ends.

CDR3 in DNA: TGTGCCACCAGCACCCCGGTGGAGGGCAATGAGCAGTTCTTC. Translating it yields CATSTPVEGNEQFF. The chain uses TRBV15 and TRBJ2-1, with D perhaps matching TRBD2 (6 bases). Trimming shortened V by 4 bases and J by 6 bases, and 13 bases separated the two germline ends. CDR3 length equals 14 residues. CDR1 is LNHNV and CDR2 is YYDKDF in the germline V gene (reference sequence).

The V and J genes are TRBV6-5 and TRBJ2-1; TRBD2 is a possible D gene (6 bases). Trimming cost V 3 bases and J 6 bases, with 18 bases left between them. Germline lookup yields CDR1 MNHEY and CDR2 SVGAGI. The CDR3 length is 16 residues. The CDR3 nucleotides are TGTGCCAGCAGTTATTCCGGGACTCCCGGGGGCAATGAGCAGTTCTTC. Amino acids: CASSYSGTPGGNEQFF.

The rearrangement uses TRBV5-1 and TRBJ2-7; TRBD2 is a possible D gene (6 bases). Germline CDR1 is SGHRS and CDR2 is YFSETQ. V gave up 0 bases and J gave up 6 bases, with 16 bases separating them. There are 15 residues in the CDR3. The CDR3: CASSLAGDSMGEQYF. The CDR3 DNA follows: TGCGCCAGCAGCTTGGCCGGGGACTCCATGGGCGAGCAGTACTTC.

The gene calls are TRBV7-8 and TRBJ2-1; the match to TRBD2 covers 10 bases. This CDR3 contains 14 residues. Germline V gives CDR1 SGHVS, CDR2 FQNEAQ. The J segment lost 9 bases and the V segment lost 5 bases, leaving 7 bases of the junction unmatched. The CDR3 sequence is CASSQSGRAGEQFF. The CDR3 bases are TGTGCCAGCAGCCAGAGCGGGAGGGCCGGTGAGCAGTTCTTC.

In this sample, this clone turned up once. V is TRBV5-4 and J is TRBJ2-1, with D tentatively TRBD1 (6 bases). V shed 0 bases and J shed 12 bases, with 19 bases lying between them. The germline V gene encodes CDR1 SGHNT and CDR2 YYREEE (reference sequence). The CDR3 is made up of 15 amino acids. Here the CDR3 DNA reads TGTGCCAGCAGCTTGGTCCTACAGGGACCAGAGGGGCAGTTCTTC. Encoded protein: CASSLVLQGPEGQFF.

The chain recombines TRBV7-2 with TRBJ2-1; TRBD2 agrees at 8 bases. In germline, CDR1 is SGHTA, CDR2 FQGNSA. The CDR3 loop spans 14 amino acids. V gave up 2 bases and J gave up 10 bases; unmatched junction bases: 7. CDR3 region: CASSLNFRGREQFF. The CDR3 coding sequence is TGTGCCAGCAGCTTAAATTTCCGCGGGAGGGAGCAGTTCTTC.

This chain uses TRBV5-1 with TRBJ2-7, with 7 nucleotides matching TRBD1. Germline CDR1 SGHRS, CDR2 YFSETQ. Losses at the gene ends were 0 bases for V and 1 base for J; bases not matched to a gene: 1. This CDR3 has 14 amino acids. The CDR3 loop reads CASSLDRGSYEQYF. CDR3 DNA sequence: TGCGCCAGCAGCTTGGACAGGGGATCCTACGAGCAGTACTTC.

The chain joins TRBV29-1 to TRBJ2-3; D is unclear. The germline V gene encodes CDR1 SQVTM and CDR2 ANQGSEA. CDR3 size: 12 residues. Trimming took off 8 bases at V and 2 bases at J, with 11 bases between the two ends. Here the CDR3 DNA reads TGCAGCTTATCCTTAAACACAGATACGCAGTATTTT. Translation gives CSLSLNTDTQYF.

This clone was recorded once. Here the CDR3 reads CASSSRRGQGAGTNTEAFF. CDR3 in DNA: TGTGCCAGCAGCTCCCGCCGGGGACAGGGGGCAGGGACGAACACTGAAGCTTTCTTT. J is TRBJ1-1 and V is TRBV11-2, with 12 bases fitting TRBD1. Germline assignment: CDR1 SGHAT and CDR2 FQNNGV. V gave up 4 bases and J gave up 1 base; unmatched junction bases: 13. The CDR3 runs to 19 residues.

The chain employs TRBV18 and TRBJ2-3; 9 bases match TRBD2. The CDR3 length is 18 residues. V dropped 3 bases and J dropped 6; count of bases not matched to a gene: 16. Germline V lookup: CDR1 KGHSH, CDR2 LQKENI. CDR3 coding DNA: TGTGCCAGCTCACCTCCTCGATTGGGGGGTAGCGGGAGTGATACGCAGTATTTT. This gives the protein CASSPPRLGGSGSDTQYF.

The rearrangement links TRBV28 to TRBJ2-2; D not resolved. CDR3 length: 13 amino acids. V lost 7 bases to trimming and J lost 5 bases, with 11 bases between them. CDR1 is MDHEN, CDR2 SYDVKM, per germline. The CDR3 region has the DNA TGTGCCAGCAATGAGGCGCGGACCGGGGAGCTGTTTTTT. Its translation: CASNEARTGELFF.

The chain combines TRBV29-1 with TRBJ1-1; 12 bases are shared with TRBD1. J was trimmed by 0 bases and V by 7 bases; bases with no gene match: 3. The CDR3 sequence is 14 residues long. CDR1 and CDR2 from the germline V gene are SQVTM and ANQGSEA. CDR3 nucleotide sequence: TGCAGCGCCTGGGACAGGGGGCTGAACACTGAAGCTTTCTTT. Its protein is CSAWDRGLNTEAFF.

The J gene is TRBJ1-4, the V gene TRBV11-2; TRBD1 is a possible D gene (5 bases). The CDR3 has 15 amino acids. Germline V gene lookup returns CDR1 SGHAT and CDR2 FQNNGV. V was cut by 1 base and J by 4 bases, with 10 bases left in between. The CDR3 DNA sequence: TGTGCCAGCAGCTTAGCTGGACACCTTAATGAAAAACTGTTTTTT. Amino acid sequence: CASSLAGHLNEKLFF.

V usage is TRBV23-1 and J usage is TRBJ1-5; D ambiguous. TRBV23-1 is noted as an ORF with a role that remains uncertain. The CDR3 contains 13 residues. The V end lost 0 bases, the J end lost 7 bases, and 7 bases lay between the germline ends. DNA for the CDR3: TGCGCCAGCAGTCAATCGCAGACACAGCCCCAGCATTTT. This sequence encodes CASSQSQTQPQHF.

The chain joins TRBV25-1 to TRBJ2-7; 10 bases are a match to TRBD2. Germline CDR1 is MGHDK and CDR2 is SYGVNS. V dropped 1 base and J dropped 7; count of bases not matched to a gene: 10. CDR3 length equals 16 residues. CDR3 sequence (DNA): TGTGCCAGCAGTGAATCTTATCTAGCGGGAGCTAGGGAGCAGTACTTC. It codes for CASSESYLAGAREQYF.

The J gene is TRBJ2-3, the V gene TRBV4-3; TRBD2 matches at 8 bases. Germline V gene sequence: CDR1 LGHNA, CDR2 YSLEER. The CDR3 is made up of 15 amino acids. Trimming took 3 bases from V and 6 from J; bases not matched to a gene: 8. CDR3 coding DNA: TGCGCCAGCAGCCAGTGGGGACTAGGGTTGGATACGCAGTATTTT. This translates into CASSQWGLGLDTQYF.

This clone occurred a few times. The gene calls are TRBV30 and TRBJ1-1; 7 bases match TRBD1. Germline V gene data show CDR1 as GTSNPN and CDR2 as SVGIG (reference sequence). This CDR3 comprises 11 residues. J was trimmed by 10 bases and V by 3 bases; bases with no gene match: 5. The CDR3 sequence: CAWSAGTVAFF. The CDR3 DNA is TGTGCCTGGAGCGCCGGGACAGTAGCTTTCTTT.

This clone was detected ten times or more. The rearrangement uses TRBV2 and TRBJ1-1; 7 bases match TRBD1. Germline CDR1 is SNHLY and CDR2 is FYNNEI. The CDR3 runs 13 residues. The V gene end was trimmed by 6 bases and the J gene end by 0 bases; junction bases not matched to a gene: 1. The CDR3 spells CASRGQVNTEAFF. The CDR3 DNA reads TGTGCCAGCAGAGGACAGGTGAACACTGAAGCTTTCTTT. Full variable domain (remainder filled in from reference TRBV2 and TRBJ1-1): EPEVTQTPSHQVTQMGQEVILRCVPISNHLYFYWYRQILGQKVEFLVSFYNNEISEKSEIFDDQFSVERPDGSNFTLKIRSTKLEDSAMYFCASRGQVNTEAFFGQGTRLTVV.

The chain recombines TRBV10-2 with TRBJ1-1; the D gene is possibly TRBD1 (6 bases). The CDR3 consists of 15 residues. V was clipped by 3 bases and J by 5 bases, with 16 bases between them. Germline-derived CDR1 and CDR2 are WSHSY and SAAADI. The CDR3 DNA reads TGCGCCAGCAGTGATCCGAAACAGGGTGTGACTGAAGCTTTCTTT. Its translation is CASSDPKQGVTEAFF.

This chain links TRBV28 with TRBJ2-2; D is perhaps TRBD2 (6 bases). The germline gives CDR1 MDHEN, CDR2 SYDVKM. The V gene lost 0 bases and the J gene lost 5 bases, with 10 bases spanning the gap. The CDR3 length is 15 residues. The CDR3 protein is CASSLWAGTTGELFF. For the CDR3, the DNA is TGTGCCAGCAGTTTATGGGCGGGAACAACCGGGGAGCTGTTTTTT.

The gene calls are TRBV27 and TRBJ2-7; TRBD1 matches at 7 bases. V shed 5 bases, J shed 2 bases, and the junction held 9 bases outside the gene matches. The CDR3 consists of 15 residues. Germline loops: CDR1 MNHEY, CDR2 SMNVEV (reference sequence). The CDR3: CASSDTGVRAYEQYF. The CDR3 nucleotides read TGTGCCAGCAGTGACACAGGGGTTCGGGCCTACGAGCAGTACTTC.